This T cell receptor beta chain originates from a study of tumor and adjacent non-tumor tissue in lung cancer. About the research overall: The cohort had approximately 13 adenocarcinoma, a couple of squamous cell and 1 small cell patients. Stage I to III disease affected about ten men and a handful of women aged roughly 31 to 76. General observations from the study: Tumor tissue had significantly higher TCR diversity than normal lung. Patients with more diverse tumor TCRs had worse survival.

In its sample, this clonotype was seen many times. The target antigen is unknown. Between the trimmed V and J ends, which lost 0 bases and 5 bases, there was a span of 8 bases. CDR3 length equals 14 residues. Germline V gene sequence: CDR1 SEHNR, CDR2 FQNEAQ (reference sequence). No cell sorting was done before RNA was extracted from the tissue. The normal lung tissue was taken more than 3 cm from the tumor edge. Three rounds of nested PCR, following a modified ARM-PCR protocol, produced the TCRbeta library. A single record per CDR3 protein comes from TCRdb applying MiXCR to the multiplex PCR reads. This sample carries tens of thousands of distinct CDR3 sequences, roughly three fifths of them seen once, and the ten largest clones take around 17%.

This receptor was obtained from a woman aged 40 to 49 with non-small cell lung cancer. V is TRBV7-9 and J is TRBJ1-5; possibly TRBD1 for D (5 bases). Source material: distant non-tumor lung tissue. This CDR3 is CASSLALGDQPQHF. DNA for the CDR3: TGTGCCAGCAGCTTAGCGCTAGGGGATCAGCCCCAGCATTTT.